These T cell receptor beta chains were read from a single sample in a study of cytomegalovirus exposure and HLA in healthy donors. Clones were read by immunoSEQ multiplex PCR, and TCRdb kept only the in-frame ones, dropping some. The data contain hundreds of thousands of clones, roughly 90% of them singletons. Sequencing used PBMCs. The receptors derive from a woman under 30 in good health and CMV-seronegative. Each CDR3 is given with its conserved first and last residue. A D gene is named only where the DNA matches it firmly. Expanded clones are given a class, and other clones once, few, many or no size at all.

TRBV13,TRBJ2-7,-,-,TGTGCCAGCAGCTGGCCGGAGGGAGGCACCTACGAGCAGTACTTC,CASSWPEGGTYEQYF
TRBV4-1,TRBJ2-1,-,-,TGCGCCAGCAGCCATGCCGGAGATAATGAGCAGTTCTTC,CASSHAGDNEQFF
TRBV7-8,TRBJ2-7,-,-,TGTGCCAGCAGCTACTCGGGTTACTCCTACGAGCAGTACTTC,CASSYSGYSYEQYF
TRBV6-5,TRBJ1-6,TRBD1,few,TGTGCCAGCAGCTTTTGGACAGGGACGAATTCACCCCTCCACTTT,CASSFWTGTNSPLHF
TRBV7-9,TRBJ1-2,TRBD1,-,TGTGCCAGCAGCACCAGGGACAGCTATGGCTACACCTTC,CASSTRDSYGYTF
TRBV7-9,TRBJ2-3,-,-,TGTGCCAGCAGCTTAGTTTTCACGGACAAGGATACGCAGTATTTT,CASSLVFTDKDTQYF
TRBV15,TRBJ1-1,-,-,TGTGCCACCAGCCCTACCCAAGTGAACACTGAAGCTTTCTTT,CATSPTQVNTEAFF
TRBV13,TRBJ2-7,TRBD1,-,TGTGCCAGCAGCTTAGGAGGGACAGGGGCGGCCAGCTCCTACGAGCAGTACTTC,CASSLGGTGAASSYEQYF
TRBV2,TRBJ2-7,-,-,TGTGCCAGCAGTGAGTGGGCACTCTACGAGCAGTACTTC,CASSEWALYEQYF
TRBV19,TRBJ2-7,-,-,TGTGCCAGTAGTCTTCCTCGGACTGATCGCTACGAGCAGTACTTC,CASSLPRTDRYEQYF
TRBV29-1,TRBJ1-2,TRBD1,-,TGCAGCGTTGTGGACAGGGGCATCGGCTACACCTTC,CSVVDRGIGYTF
TRBV6-1,TRBJ1-4,-,-,TGTGCCAGCGTTGGTGGTTTCCGGGGTGAAAAACTGTTTTTT,CASVGGFRGEKLFF
TRBV4-1,TRBJ1-4,-,-,TGCGCCAGCAGCCCCCGTCGGGCCCAGGGTATTGAAAAACTGTTTTTT,CASSPRRAQGIEKLFF
TRBV6-5,TRBJ1-2,TRBD1,few,TGTGCCAGCACAGACAGGGGAGATGGCTACACCTTC,CASTDRGDGYTF
TRBV10-3,TRBJ1-4,TRBD1,-,TGTGCCATCAGTGACCGCGGACAGGGGAATGAAAAACTGTTTTTT,CAISDRGQGNEKLFF
TRBV25-1,TRBJ1-2,TRBD1,-,TGTGCCAGCAGCGCCGGGACAGGGGCTAACTATGGCTACACCTTC,CASSAGTGANYGYTF
TRBV9,TRBJ2-2,TRBD2,once,TGTGCCAGCAGCGTAGAGGGGAGGGGCCTGAGGTTCGGGGAGCTGTTTTTT,CASSVEGRGLRFGELFF
TRBV2,TRBJ1-5,-,-,TGTGCCAGAGGGAGGGATTCCAGCAATCAGCCCCAGCATTTT,CARGRDSSNQPQHF
TRBV7-9,TRBJ2-2,-,-,TGTGCCAGCAGCCCGCCGAGCCCTTCGGTTGGGGAGCTGTTTTTT,CASSPPSPSVGELFF
TRBV5-4,TRBJ2-3,TRBD2,once,TGTGCCAGCAAGACCGGGGGGGGTTACACAGATACGCAGTATTTT,CASKTGGGYTDTQYF
TRBV7-9,TRBJ2-7,TRBD2,once,TGTGCCAGCAGCCTAGGACTAGCAGGTTTCTACGAGCAGTACTTC,CASSLGLAGFYEQYF
TRBV7-9,TRBJ2-7,-,-,TGTGCCAGCAGCTTAGCGGGGGCTGTGGCTCGCGAGCAGTACTTC,CASSLAGAVAREQYF
TRBV6-6,TRBJ2-5,TRBD2,-,TGTGCCAGCAGTTTAGCGGCTAGCGGGGGGCAAGAGACCCAGTACTTC,CASSLAASGGQETQYF
TRBV14,TRBJ2-1,TRBD2,once,TGTGCCAGCAGCCAAGGGGGTAGCGGGAGGAGCGGTGAGCAGTTCTTC,CASSQGGSGRSGEQFF
TRBV6-6,TRBJ1-6,TRBD1,-,TGTGCCAGCAGTTTTCGGGACAGGAATTCACCCCTCCACTTT,CASSFRDRNSPLHF
TRBV5-1,TRBJ1-2,TRBD1,-,TGCGCCAGCAGTTCGCAGGGGGTGAATGGCTACACCTTC,CASSSQGVNGYTF
TRBV10-2,TRBJ2-3,TRBD1,-,TGCGCCAGCAGTGAGTGGGGAGTCGAGGAGGAGAGGGGGCCAGATACGCAGTATTTT,CASSEWGVEEERGPDTQYF
TRBV20-1,TRBJ1-2,-,-,TGCAGTGCTAGGGACTTCGGTGGCTACACCTTC,CSARDFGGYTF
TRBV4-1,TRBJ1-5,-,-,TGCGCCAGCAGCCAAGTCGGCATGGACTACAATCAGCCCCAGCATTTT,CASSQVGMDYNQPQHF
TRBV4-1,TRBJ2-2,TRBD1,-,TGCGCCAGCAGCGGTGGACAGGGGCGGACCGGGGAGCTGTTTTTT,CASSGGQGRTGELFF
TRBV2,TRBJ2-7,-,-,TGTGCCAGCAGTGAAGTGCTGGACAGCGCCTACGAGCAGTACTTC,CASSEVLDSAYEQYF
TRBV5-4,TRBJ1-4,-,-,TGTGCCAGCAGCTTGTCGGGGACTAATGAAAAACTGTTTTTT,CASSLSGTNEKLFF
TRBV9,TRBJ2-1,TRBD2,-,TGTGCCAGCAGCGTAGGTTCTAGCGGACCGATCAGCTCCTACAATGAGCAGTTCTTC,CASSVGSSGPISSYNEQFF
TRBV28,TRBJ2-6,-,-,TGTGCCAGCAGTCCGCCGGGGTCTGGGGCCAACGTCCTGACTTTC,CASSPPGSGANVLTF
TRBV11-2,TRBJ2-7,-,-,TGTGCCAGCAGCCCTACTCCATACGAGCAGTACTTC,CASSPTPYEQYF
TRBV30,TRBJ2-7,TRBD1,once,TGTGCCTGGAGCAGAACGGGACAGTTCTCCTACGAGCAGTACTTC,CAWSRTGQFSYEQYF
TRBV5-4,TRBJ2-3,TRBD2,-,TGTGCCAGCAGCTCGGTTGCGGGGGGGTCCCAAGATACGCAGTATTTT,CASSSVAGGSQDTQYF
TRBV7-7,TRBJ2-5,-,-,TGTGCCAGCAGCTTACACCCGACCGGGGGAGAGACCCAGTACTTC,CASSLHPTGGETQYF
TRBV4-2,TRBJ1-1,TRBD1,-,TGTGCCAGCAGCCAAGATATAGCCACGGCAAGGGGGCTTGGGGCTTTCTTT,CASSQDIATARGLGAFF
TRBV7-9,TRBJ2-5,TRBD1,once,TGTGCCAGCACCATGACAGGGGGCCTGGGAGAGACCCAGTACTTC,CASTMTGGLGETQYF
TRBV28,TRBJ1-6,-,-,TGTGCCAGCAGTTTAGATCACAGGTCAGGATCACCCCTCCACTTT,CASSLDHRSGSPLHF
TRBV9,TRBJ2-7,TRBD1,-,TGTGCCAGCAGCGCCGGGACAGGGATTTTTTCCTACGAGCAGTACTTC,CASSAGTGIFSYEQYF